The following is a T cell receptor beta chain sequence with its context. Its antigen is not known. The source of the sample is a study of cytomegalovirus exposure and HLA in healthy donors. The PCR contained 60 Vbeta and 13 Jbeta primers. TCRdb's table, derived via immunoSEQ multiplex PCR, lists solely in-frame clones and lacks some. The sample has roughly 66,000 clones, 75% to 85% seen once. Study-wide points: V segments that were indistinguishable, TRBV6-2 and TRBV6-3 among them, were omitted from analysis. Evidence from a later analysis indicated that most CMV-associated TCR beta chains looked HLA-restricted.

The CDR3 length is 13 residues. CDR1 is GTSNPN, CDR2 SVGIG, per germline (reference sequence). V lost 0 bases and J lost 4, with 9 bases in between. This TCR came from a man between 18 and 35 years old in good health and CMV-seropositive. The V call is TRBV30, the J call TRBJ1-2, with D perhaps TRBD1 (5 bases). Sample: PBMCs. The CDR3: CAWSVQGIYGYTF. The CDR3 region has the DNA TGTGCCTGGAGTGTTCAGGGAATCTATGGCTACACCTTC.